This T cell receptor (beta chain) was found in a study of blood T cells in healthy people across ages. The study's findings and limits: Investigators viewed diversity estimates from one million T cells as underestimates, the study reported.

This CDR3 region has 14 residues. Germline V CDR1 and CDR2: SGHTA, FQGNSA. The ends lost 4 bases at V and 4 bases at J; junction bases unmatched: 5. Comments on this clonotype: Its target is not known.

Using a J-beta primer mix together with a sample-barcoded 5' primer, a second PCR was run for roughly 7 to 12 cycles. Each CDR3 protein is one row after TCRdb ran MiXCR on the 5' RACE reads. This repertoire shows some 890,000 distinct CDR3 sequences, 25% to 30% found once; its top ten account for roughly 10%. The same specimen was also included in a second study, on T cells of mothers and their children. That paper notes: The study recruited a few healthy Caucasian mothers and their six children as donors.

The sample consisted of blood. This chain links TRBV7-2 with TRBJ2-7; 9 bases agree with TRBD2. The source of this sequence is a woman in her thirties or forties in good health. In DNA form, the CDR3 reads TGTGCCAGCAGCTCGGCGGGGGGGCGGTACGAGCAGTACTTC. Protein sequence: CASSSAGGRYEQYF.